This T cell receptor (beta chain) is from a study of cytomegalovirus exposure and HLA in healthy donors. Study overall: T cells numbering about 180 million yielded around 120 million unique TCR beta sequences in an earlier analysis. Drawn from HLA-typed donors, tens of millions of unique TCRs were held in an early data release. Points from the study as a whole: TCR beta V- and J-gene trimming was later associated with a missense DCLRE1C variant.

The trim removed 10 bases at V and 4 bases at J, leaving 9 bases unmatched. This CDR3 has 14 amino acids. The PCR had 60 Vbeta and 13 Jbeta primers. Produced via immunoSEQ multiplex PCR; TCRdb's table is partial and in-frame only. The data hold about 140,000 clones, with about four fifths observed a single time. A remark on this clone: Its specificity is not known.

The gene calls are TRBV6-7 and TRBJ1-3, with 8 bases matching TRBD1. TRBV6-7 is known as an ORF, though its function is uncertain. What was sequenced was PBMCs. The TCR comes from a male donor in good health and CMV-seropositive. The chain's CDR3 is CATWGRGQGNTIYF. The CDR3 DNA reads as TGTGCCACCTGGGGCAGGGGGCAAGGAAACACCATATATTTT.